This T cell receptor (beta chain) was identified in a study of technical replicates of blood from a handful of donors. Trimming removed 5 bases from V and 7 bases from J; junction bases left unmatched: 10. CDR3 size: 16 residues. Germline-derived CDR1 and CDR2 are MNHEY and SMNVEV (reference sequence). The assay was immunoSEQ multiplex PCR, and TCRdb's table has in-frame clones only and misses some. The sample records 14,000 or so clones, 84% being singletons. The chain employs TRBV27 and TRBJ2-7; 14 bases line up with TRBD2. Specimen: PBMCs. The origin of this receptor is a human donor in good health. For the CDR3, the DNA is TGTGCCAGCAGTAACCCCCCGGGACTAGCGGGAGTTGAGCAGTACTTC. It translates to CASSNPPGLAGVEQYF.